The 32 T cell receptor beta chains below were found in one sample sequenced in a study of T cell responses to AZD1222 COVID-19 vaccine. Measured with immunoSEQ multiplex PCR; TCRdb has only the in-frame clones, and not every one. The repertoire holds about 150,000 clones, around 94% seen once, with roughly 1.2% in the top ten. The source was peripheral blood, collected on day 0 of AZD1222 vaccination. Receptor source: an adult in good health.

This chain connects TRBV25-1 to TRBJ1-1; tentatively, D is TRBD1 (5 bases). The CDR3 consists of 16 residues. V lost 6 bases and J 1 base, leaving 18 bases between the germline ends. Germline assignment: CDR1 MGHDK and CDR2 SYGVNS. CDR3 in DNA: TGTGCCAGCAGCAAAGGATTCGGGGCAAGGAACACTGAAGCTTTCTTT. Its protein is CASSKGFGARNTEAFF.

Notes on this clone: A much larger clone differs from this one at a single base, so this may be a read error. V is TRBV11-2 and J is TRBJ1-5; D gene ambiguous. Germline-derived CDR1 and CDR2 are SGHAT and FQNNGV. This CDR3 has 13 amino acids. Trimming took 0 bases from V and 5 from J, leaving 5 bases between them. CDR3 protein: CASSLDFDQPQHF. CDR3 bases: TGTGCCAGCAGCTTAGATTTTGATCAGCCCCAGCATTTT.

The CDR3 DNA is TGTGCCAGCAGCAAAGATGTCCCATGGACCCAGTACTTC. Protein sequence: CASSKDVPWTQYF. The chain employs TRBV21-1 and TRBJ2-5; the listed D gene, TRBD1, was not tested against the DNA. TRBV21-1 is designated a pseudogene. CDR3 length equals 13 residues.

V and J are TRBV7-3 and TRBJ1-2; 8 bases align to TRBD1. The junction had 4 bases not matched to a gene; V was cut back by 5 bases and J by 5 bases. The germline V gene encodes CDR1 SGHTA and CDR2 FQGTGA. The CDR3 is 13 amino acids. CDR3 in amino acids: CASSPGGWYGYTF. In DNA, the CDR3 is TGTGCCAGCAGCCCAGGGGGCTGGTATGGCTACACCTTC. The full variable domain, in which reference TRBV7-3 and TRBJ1-2 provide the parts outside the CDR3, is GAGVSQTPSNKVTEKGKYVELRCDPISGHTALYWYRQSLGQGPEFLIYFQGTGAADDSGLPNDRFFAVRPEGSVSTLKIQRTERGDSAVYLCASSPGGWYGYTFGSGTRLTVV.

In this sample, this clone turned up once. The rearrangement uses TRBV5-4 and TRBJ2-2; D possibly matches TRBD1 or TRBD2 (5 bases each). The CDR3 is made up of 14 amino acids. Germline values: CDR1 SGHNT, CDR2 YYREEE (reference sequence). V was trimmed by 1 base and J by 4 bases, leaving 8 bases between them. CDR3 region: CASSLQGVTGELFF. The CDR3 DNA reads as TGTGCCAGCAGCTTGCAGGGAGTCACCGGGGAGCTGTTTTTT.

The rearrangement links TRBV29-1 to TRBJ1-5, with D hard to call. The CDR3 loop spans 12 amino acids. Per the germline V gene, CDR1 is SQVTM and CDR2 is ANQGSEA. The ends were cut back, 0 bases at V and 6 bases at J, with 6 bases in the middle. This chain's CDR3 is CSVEDPGQPQHF. The CDR3 region has the DNA TGCAGCGTTGAAGATCCTGGTCAGCCCCAGCATTTT.

The V gene is TRBV5-1, the J gene TRBJ1-1; D ambiguous. The CDR3 is 14 residues long. V was cut by 0 bases and J by 0 bases, with 6 bases left in between. Germline V CDR1 and CDR2: SGHRS, YFSETQ. The CDR3 loop is CASSLAVLNTEAFF. CDR3 sequence (DNA): TGCGCCAGCAGCTTGGCAGTTTTGAACACTGAAGCTTTCTTT.

J is TRBJ1-1 and V is TRBV9; 9 bases match TRBD1. J lost 1 base, V lost 4 bases, and 5 bases had no gene match. Germline V gene data show CDR1 as SGDLS and CDR2 as YYNGEE. The CDR3 contains 15 residues. CDR3: CASSPRQGENTEAFF. Here the CDR3 DNA reads TGTGCCAGCAGCCCTCGACAGGGGGAGAACACTGAAGCTTTCTTT.

This CDR3 is CASRLESYGYTF. CDR3 nucleotides: TGTGCAAGTCGCTTAGAGTCCTATGGCTACACCTTC. The V call is TRBV12-2, the J call TRBJ1-2. TRBV12-2 is flagged as a pseudogene. The CDR3 length is 12 residues.

The gene calls are TRBV5-4 and TRBJ1-2, with TRBD1 identical over 8 bases. Germline CDR1 reads SGHNT; CDR2 reads YYREEE (reference sequence). The length of the CDR3 is 15 residues. The junction had 12 bases not matched to a gene; V was cut back by 4 bases and J by 7 bases. The CDR3 protein is CASSPQPDRDGGYTF. CDR3 DNA sequence: TGTGCCAGCAGCCCCCAACCGGACAGGGATGGTGGCTACACCTTC.

The CDR3 sequence is CASSYSTGTGSGELFF. The CDR3 DNA is TGTGCCAGCAGTTACAGTACCGGGACAGGGTCCGGGGAGCTGTTTTTT. J is TRBJ2-2 and V is TRBV6-6; 9 bases align to TRBD1. Germline CDR1 MNHNY, CDR2 SVGAGI (reference sequence). V lost 2 bases and J lost 6; bases outside the gene matches: 7. The CDR3 extends over 16 amino acids.

The chain joins TRBV28 to TRBJ1-2; TRBD1 is a possible D gene (6 bases). V lost 2 bases to trimming and J lost 0 bases, with 16 bases between them. Germline values: CDR1 MDHEN, CDR2 SYDVKM. The CDR3 is 17 residues long. CDR3 amino acids: CASSLGRGRGPNYGYTF. CDR3 coding DNA: TGTGCCAGCAGTTTAGGCCGCGGCAGGGGCCCTAACTATGGCTACACCTTC.

The J gene is TRBJ1-6, the V gene TRBV6-5, with TRBD1 as a possible D gene (5 bases). Between the trimmed V and J ends, which lost 0 bases and 10 bases, there was a span of 16 bases. The CDR3 covers 16 residues. Germline CDR1 is MNHEY and CDR2 is SVGAGI. In nucleotides, the CDR3 is TGTGCCAGCAGTTACTCTTACAGGTCCGATAGGTCACCCCTCCACTTT. Amino acids: CASSYSYRSDRSPLHF.

The chain recombines TRBV2 with TRBJ1-4; D remains ambiguous. CDR3 length equals 13 residues. The germline gives CDR1 SNHLY, CDR2 FYNNEI. The V gene lost 6 bases and the J gene lost 3 bases, with 8 bases spanning the gap. CDR3 protein: CASRGSANEKLFF. The CDR3 DNA is TGTGCCAGCAGGGGCTCGGCTAATGAAAAACTGTTTTTT.

The chain joins TRBV4-1 to TRBJ2-1; possibly TRBD2 for D (6 bases). This CDR3 spans 15 amino acids. Trimming removed 4 bases from V and 9 bases from J, with 19 bases in between. Germline lookup yields CDR1 MGHRA and CDR2 YSYEKL. The CDR3 loop reads CASSRGEADRPEQFF. Written as DNA, the CDR3 is TGCGCCAGCAGCCGAGGGGAGGCAGATCGGCCTGAGCAGTTCTTC.

The chain combines TRBV27 with TRBJ1-1, with D unclear. The germline gives CDR1 MNHEY, CDR2 SMNVEV (reference sequence). V was cut by 6 bases and J by 0 bases, with 8 bases left in between. The CDR3 is 13 residues long. The CDR3 sequence is CASRALVNTEAFF. The CDR3 coding sequence is TGTGCCAGCAGGGCGTTGGTGAACACTGAAGCTTTCTTT.

The chain links TRBV29-1 to TRBJ1-1, with 7 nucleotides matching TRBD1. V gave up 4 bases and J gave up 0 bases; unmatched junction bases: 14. Germline assignment: CDR1 SQVTM and CDR2 ANQGSEA. The CDR3 spans 17 residues. DNA of the CDR3: TGCAGCGTTGTTCAAAAAGTGACAGGGATCATGAACACTGAAGCTTTCTTT. Amino acids: CSVVQKVTGIMNTEAFF.

The chain links TRBV27 to TRBJ2-1; 9 nucleotides agree with TRBD2. Per germline, CDR1 MNHEY and CDR2 SMNVEV (reference sequence). V lost 4 bases and J lost 5; bases outside the gene matches: 6. CDR3 length equals 15 residues. The CDR3 here is CASSSNGLANNEQFF. In DNA, the CDR3 is TGTGCCAGCAGTTCCAACGGACTAGCGAACAATGAGCAGTTCTTC.

The chain links TRBV12-3 or TRBV12-4 to TRBJ1-4; D uncertain. This CDR3 has 13 amino acids. The germline V and J ends were trimmed by 7 bases and 5 bases, with 11 bases remaining between them. CDR3 in DNA: TGTGCCAGCACTTCCCAGCAGAATGAAAAACTGTTTTTT. Its protein is CASTSQQNEKLFF.

V usage is TRBV28 and J usage is TRBJ2-5, with D possibly being TRBD2 (7 bases). The CDR3 spans 15 residues. The germline gives CDR1 MDHEN, CDR2 SYDVKM. The V gene lost 3 bases and the J gene lost 0 bases, with 11 bases spanning the gap. This CDR3 is CASSFGGANQETQYF. The CDR3 DNA sequence: TGTGCCAGCAGTTTTGGGGGGGCGAACCAAGAGACCCAGTACTTC.

The rearrangement links TRBV3-1 (or the pseudogene TRBV3-2) to TRBJ2-1; the match to TRBD2 covers 16 bases. V lost 3 bases and J lost 15; bases outside the gene matches: 11. The CDR3 loop spans 16 amino acids. Germline CDR1 reads LGHDT; CDR2 reads YNNKEL (reference sequence). The CDR3 DNA reads TGTGCCAGCAGCCACTTACCGGGACTAGCGGGAGGGCAGTGGTTCTTC. Translated: CASSHLPGLAGGQWFF.

Concerning this clone: The identical CDR3 is also encoded by other nucleotide sequences in the sample. The chain couples TRBV6-5 to TRBJ2-1; the D is unclear. Trimming stripped 6 bases from V and 4 bases from J, with 4 bases between. CDR1 is MNHEY and CDR2 is SVGAGI in the germline V gene. The CDR3 sequence is 11 residues long. The CDR3 reads CASREYNEQFF. The CDR3 nucleotides are TGTGCCAGCAGGGAGTACAATGAGCAGTTCTTC.

The V call is TRBV10-3, the J call TRBJ2-1, with D unclear. Per germline, CDR1 ENHRY and CDR2 SYGVKD. V was clipped by 6 bases and J by 3 bases, with 12 bases between them. This CDR3 has 14 residues. In DNA, the CDR3 is TGTGCCATCAGAGCAGAGCGCCGCTACAATGAGCAGTTCTTC. Its translation is CAIRAERRYNEQFF.

The V call is TRBV2, the J call TRBJ2-2; the match to TRBD2 covers 7 bases. The CDR3 sequence is 14 residues long. The germline V gene has CDR1 SNHLY and CDR2 FYNNEI. Germline trimming cut 7 bases from V and 4 bases from J; bases unmatched to any gene: 6. CDR3 residues: CASTSLAVTGELFF. The CDR3 nucleotides read TGTGCCAGCACGAGTCTAGCGGTCACCGGGGAGCTGTTTTTT.

This chain uses TRBV29-1 with TRBJ2-3; 7 nucleotides agree with TRBD1. The germline CDR1 and CDR2 sequences are SQVTM and ANQGSEA. CDR3 size: 15 residues. Unmatched junction bases numbered 9, after V lost 4 bases and J lost 2 bases. CDR3 sequence (DNA): TGCAGCGTTGCCAACCAGGGGGTCCACACAGATACGCAGTATTTT. Translated: CSVANQGVHTDTQYF.

The CDR3 spells CASSELVAYEQFF. The CDR3 DNA follows: TGTGCCAGCAGTGAGTTGGTAGCCTATGAGCAGTTCTTC. The chain has TRBV2 and TRBJ2-1; D is unresolved. Per germline, CDR1 SNHLY and CDR2 FYNNEI. The CDR3 covers 13 residues. V dropped 3 bases and J dropped 8 bases, with 11 bases sitting between them.

The rearrangement joins TRBV5-1 to TRBJ2-2, with D tentatively TRBD2 (5 bases). V was cut by 1 base and J by 3 bases, with 13 bases left in between. The CDR3 spans 16 residues. Germline lookup yields CDR1 SGHRS and CDR2 YFSETQ. This CDR3 reads CASSLRGEGYTGELFF. In DNA form, the CDR3 reads TGCGCCAGCAGCTTGAGAGGAGAGGGTTACACCGGGGAGCTGTTTTTT.

The gene calls are TRBV7-9 and TRBJ1-1, with D possibly TRBD1 on 5 matching bases. This CDR3 is 16 amino acids long. Germline V gives CDR1 SEHNR, CDR2 FQNEAQ (reference sequence). Trimming removed 4 bases from V and 2 bases from J, with 17 bases in between. The DNA of the CDR3 is TGTGCCAGCAGCTCCAGACGGGGCCAACCTAACACTGAAGCTTTCTTT. This codes for CASSSRRGQPNTEAFF.

The rearrangement joins TRBV27 to TRBJ1-6, with D unclear. CDR3 length: 12 amino acids. V dropped 10 bases and J dropped 0 bases, with 4 bases sitting between them. Germline CDR1 MNHEY, CDR2 SMNVEV (reference sequence). In DNA, the CDR3 is TGTGCCACCCGCTCCTATAATTCACCCCTCCACTTT. Its protein is CATRSYNSPLHF.

This clone was seen only once. The rearrangement uses TRBV25-1 and TRBJ1-4, with 9 bases lining up with TRBD1. In germline, CDR1 is MGHDK, CDR2 SYGVNS. The length of the CDR3 is 12 residues. V shed 8 bases and J 14 bases; nucleotides not matched to a gene: 9. CDR3 loop: CASPGTGTLLFF. DNA of the CDR3: TGTGCCAGCCCCGGGACAGGGACTCTTCTGTTTTTT.

The rearrangement joins TRBV4-3 to TRBJ2-5; 11 nucleotides align to TRBD2. The CDR3 length is 18 residues. The V and J ends lost 0 bases and 4 bases, in that order; junction bases with no gene match: 10. Germline CDR1 is LGHNA and CDR2 is YSLEER. Written as DNA, the CDR3 is TGCGCCAGCAGCCAAGAACTGGAGACTAGCGGGATACCAGAGACCCAGTACTTC. Protein: CASSQELETSGIPETQYF.

The genes are TRBV27 and TRBJ2-3; 10 bases fit TRBD1. The germline CDR1 and CDR2 sequences are MNHEY and SMNVEV (reference sequence). The CDR3 runs 14 residues. The J segment lost 4 bases and the V segment lost 7 bases, leaving 5 bases of the junction unmatched. CDR3 bases: TGTGCCAGCACCAGGACAGGGGGACCAGATACGCAGTATTTT. Translating gives CASTRTGGPDTQYF.